What follows describes a single TCR beta chain. Its target is not known. TCRdb keeps only in-frame clones here, not all; method: immunoSEQ multiplex PCR. Of more than 3,000 clones in the sample, 94% were seen once. This entry comes from a study of graft-versus-host responses after intestinal transplantation. Study-level information: Multivisceral, liver-intestinal, or isolated intestinal transplants were received by the recipients. Each recipient received anti-thymocyte globulin induction, then tacrolimus and steroids for about 3 years.

Germline CDR1 is MNHNY and CDR2 is SVGAGI (reference sequence). The CDR3 has 14 amino acids. The V end lost 4 bases, the J end lost 0 bases, and 10 bases lay between the germline ends. Study-level results: GvH clones were found in recipient marrow; some appeared first in ileum or blood. The study associated peak circulating GvH clone levels with early post-transplant HvG declines.

This receptor was taken from a human patient who received an intestinal transplant, so some T cells may come from the graft donor. This material consisted of PBMCs, taken 11 days after intestinal transplantation. This sequence joins TRBV6-6 and TRBJ2-7; D gene ambiguous. This CDR3 reads CASSFRPVSYEQYF. The CDR3 DNA is TGTGCCAGCAGTTTTAGGCCGGTCTCCTACGAGCAGTACTTC.